This T cell receptor (beta chain) appears in the sequencing data of a study of T cells in Graves' hyperthyroidism and ophthalmopathy. CDR3 size: 15 residues. Germline V gene sequence: CDR1 SNHLY, CDR2 FYNNEI. As for this clonotype: An end of the junction does not agree with germline; a read error may underlie this.

TCR beta CDR3 region amplification was performed from RNA transcripts. HTBI primers were used for first-round RT-PCR of the TCR CDR3. Via MiXCR, TCRdb re-called the multiplex PCR reads, giving one row per CDR3 protein. The sample lists roughly 500,000 distinct CDR3 sequences, 46% occurring once. The sequence was collected from an adult woman with Graves' disease, either hyperthyroidism or ophthalmopathy (not recorded which). This chain links TRBV2 with TRBJ2-7, with TRBD1 matching 9 bases. Source material: peripheral blood or thyroid tissue (not recorded which). The CDR3 region is CAISDGTGTRYEQYF. The CDR3 coding sequence is TGTGCCATCAGTGACGGGACAGGGACGAGGTACGAGCAGTACTTC.